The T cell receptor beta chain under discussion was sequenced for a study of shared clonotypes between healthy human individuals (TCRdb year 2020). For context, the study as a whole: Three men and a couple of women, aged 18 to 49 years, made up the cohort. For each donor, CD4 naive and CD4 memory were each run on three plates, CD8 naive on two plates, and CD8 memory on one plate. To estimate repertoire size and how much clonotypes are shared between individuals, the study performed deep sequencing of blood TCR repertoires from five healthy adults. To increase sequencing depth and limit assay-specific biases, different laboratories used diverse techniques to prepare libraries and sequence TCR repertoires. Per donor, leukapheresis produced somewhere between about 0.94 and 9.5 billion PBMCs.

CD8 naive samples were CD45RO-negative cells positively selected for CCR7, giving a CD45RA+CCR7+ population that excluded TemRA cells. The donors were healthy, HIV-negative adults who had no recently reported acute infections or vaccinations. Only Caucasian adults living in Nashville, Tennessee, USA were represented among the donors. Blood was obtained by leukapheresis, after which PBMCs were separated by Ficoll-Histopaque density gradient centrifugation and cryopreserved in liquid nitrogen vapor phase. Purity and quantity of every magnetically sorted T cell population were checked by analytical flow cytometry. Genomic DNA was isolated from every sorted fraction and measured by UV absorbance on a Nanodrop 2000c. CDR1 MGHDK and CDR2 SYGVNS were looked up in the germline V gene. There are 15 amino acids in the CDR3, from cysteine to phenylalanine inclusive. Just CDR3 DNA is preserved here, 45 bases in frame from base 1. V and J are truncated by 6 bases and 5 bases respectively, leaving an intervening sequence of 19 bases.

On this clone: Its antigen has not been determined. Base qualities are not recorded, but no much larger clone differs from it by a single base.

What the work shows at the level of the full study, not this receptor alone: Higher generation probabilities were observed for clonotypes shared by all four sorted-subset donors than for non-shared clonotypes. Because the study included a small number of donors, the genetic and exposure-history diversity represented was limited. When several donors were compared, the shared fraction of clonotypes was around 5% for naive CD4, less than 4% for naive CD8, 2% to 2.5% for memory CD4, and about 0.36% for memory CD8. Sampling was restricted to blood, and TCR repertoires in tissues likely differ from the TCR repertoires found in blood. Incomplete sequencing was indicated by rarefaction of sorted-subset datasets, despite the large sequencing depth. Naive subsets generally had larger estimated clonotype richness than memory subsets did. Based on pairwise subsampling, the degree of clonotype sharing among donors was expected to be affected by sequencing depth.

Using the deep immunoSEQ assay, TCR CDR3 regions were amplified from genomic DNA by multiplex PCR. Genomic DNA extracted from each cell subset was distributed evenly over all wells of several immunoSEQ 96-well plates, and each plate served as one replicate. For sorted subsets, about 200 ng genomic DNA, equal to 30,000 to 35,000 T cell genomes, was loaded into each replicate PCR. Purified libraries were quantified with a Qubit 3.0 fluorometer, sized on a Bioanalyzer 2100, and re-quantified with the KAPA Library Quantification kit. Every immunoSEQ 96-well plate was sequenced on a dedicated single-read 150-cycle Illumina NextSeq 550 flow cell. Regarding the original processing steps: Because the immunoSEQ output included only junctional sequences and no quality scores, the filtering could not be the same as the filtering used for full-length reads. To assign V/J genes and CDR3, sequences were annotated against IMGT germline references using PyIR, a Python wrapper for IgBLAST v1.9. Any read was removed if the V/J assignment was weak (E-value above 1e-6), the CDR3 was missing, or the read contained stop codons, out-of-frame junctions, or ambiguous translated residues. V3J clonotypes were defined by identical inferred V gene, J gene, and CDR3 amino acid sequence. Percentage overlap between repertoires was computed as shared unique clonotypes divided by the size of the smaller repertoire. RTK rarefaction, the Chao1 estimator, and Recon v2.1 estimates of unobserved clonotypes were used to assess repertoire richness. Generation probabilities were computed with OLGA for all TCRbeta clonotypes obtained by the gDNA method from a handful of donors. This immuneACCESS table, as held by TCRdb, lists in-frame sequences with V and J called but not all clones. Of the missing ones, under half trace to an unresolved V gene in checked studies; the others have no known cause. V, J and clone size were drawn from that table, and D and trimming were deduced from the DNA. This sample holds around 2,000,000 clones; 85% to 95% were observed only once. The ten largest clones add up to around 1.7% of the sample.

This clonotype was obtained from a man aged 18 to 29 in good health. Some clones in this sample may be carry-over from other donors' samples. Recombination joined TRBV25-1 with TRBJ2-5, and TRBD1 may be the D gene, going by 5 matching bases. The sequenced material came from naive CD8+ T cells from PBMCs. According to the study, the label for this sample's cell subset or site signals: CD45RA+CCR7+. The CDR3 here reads CASRRLDSPFETQYF. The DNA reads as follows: TGTGCCAGCAGACGTCTAGACAGCCCTTTTGAGACCCAGTACTTC.